This T cell receptor (beta chain) was captured by sequencing in a study of PD-1 blockade in classical Hodgkin lymphoma. With 9 bases clipped from V and 3 bases from J, the junction kept 8 bases outside the gene matches. The CDR3 spans 13 residues. Germline CDR1 and CDR2: SNHLY and FYNNEI. TCRdb's copy holds only in-frame clones and misses some; the assay was immunoSEQ multiplex PCR. Here the sample spans around 35,000 clones, about 90% being singletons. Relapse was seen in all patients after autologous stem cell transplantation, and brentuximab vedotin exposure was variable. The chain links TRBV2 to TRBJ2-7, with 7 bases aligning to TRBD1. The sequences come from peripheral blood mononuclear cells (PBMCs), collected before the second cycle of nivolumab. The clonotype was recovered from a human donor with classical Hodgkin lymphoma. In nucleotides, the CDR3 is TGTGCCAGAGCACAGGGGACCAACTACGAGCAGTACTTC. Translated, it gives CARAQGTNYEQYF.